These T cell receptor beta chains were read from a single sample in a study of CD8 T cells in ankylosing spondylitis. In TCRdb, the 5' RACE reads were re-called with MiXCR into one record per CDR3 protein. The sample records some 800,000 distinct CDR3 sequences, approximately 12% being singletons. The sequenced sample was blood, either unsorted or a sorted T cell fraction (not recorded which). All receptors come from a male donor with ankylosing spondylitis. The CDR3 runs from the conserved cysteine through the conserved F or W. A D gene is named only where the DNA matches it firmly. Expanded clones are given a class, and other clones once, few, many or no size at all.

J gene | clone size | V gene | D gene | CDR3 DNA | CDR3 protein
TRBJ2-1 | few | TRBV20-1 | TRBD2 | TGCAGTGCTAGCGGTGTGGCACTAGCGGGAGGGGACAATGAGCAGTTCTTC | CSASGVALAGGDNEQFF
TRBJ2-7 | . | TRBV5-1 | . | TGCGCCAGCAGCCAGACGACAGATATCTACGAGCAGTACTTC | CASSQTTDIYEQYF
TRBJ1-1 | few | TRBV30 | . | TGTGCCTGGAGTAAGTCCCCCTCTCGCAGGGCCTGGACTGAAGCTTTCTTT | CAWSKSPSRRAWTEAFF
TRBJ2-3 | once | TRBV7-2 | . | TGTGCCCGCCAGGCGCAAGTTGGCACAGATACGCAGTATTTT | CARQAQVGTDTQYF
TRBJ2-2 | . | TRBV24-1 | . | TGTGCCACCAGTGTCAGGCAACCTCGCCCTTCTCTCGCCGGGGAGCTGTTTTTT | CATSVRQPRPSLAGELFF
TRBJ2-3 | . | TRBV18 | . | TGTGCCAGCTCTCCTAGCACTAGGACAGATACGCAGTATTTT | CASSPSTRTDTQYF
TRBJ2-7 | . | TRBV20-1 | . | TGCAGTGCTAGGGGGGCAGCCTACGACCCTCAGTACTTC | CSARGAAYDPQYF
TRBJ1-3 | few | TRBV5-1 | . | TGCGCCAGCAGCGGCCTACCGAACTCTGGAAACACCATATATTTT | CASSGLPNSGNTIYF
TRBJ2-1 | many | TRBV29-1 | TRBD1 | TGCAGCGTTGAGGACAGGGGGCAGGGGGATGAGCAGTTCTTC | CSVEDRGQGDEQFF
TRBJ2-1 | few | TRBV15 | TRBD2 | TGTGCCACCACCAGGTTCCGGGGGGGGTATGGCTACAATGAGCAGTTCTTC | CATTRFRGGYGYNEQFF
TRBJ2-7 | . | TRBV3-1 | TRBD2 | TGTGCCAGCAGCCCACCGGGACTACCGGGATTCGAGCAGTACTTC | CASSPPGLPGFEQYF
TRBJ2-7 | many | TRBV29-1 | . | TGCAGCGTTGAAGGTCGGTGGTCCTACGAGCAGTACTTC | CSVEGRWSYEQYF
TRBJ2-1 | . | TRBV27 | . | TGTGCCAGCAGCTGGAGAGTCATTGGAGCTAGGGGCTACAATGAGCAGTTCTTC | CASSWRVIGARGYNEQFF
TRBJ2-7 | many | TRBV5-5 | TRBD1 | TGTGCCAGCAGCCGCGGGACAGGCTCTTCCTTGGAGCAGTACTTC | CASSRGTGSSLEQYF
TRBJ2-5 | . | TRBV18 | . | TGTGCCAGCTCACTAGAGACCCGTCGATCCCAGTACTTC | CASSLETRRSQYF
TRBJ1-5 | few | TRBV20-1 | TRBD1 | TGCAGTGCGTCGGACAGGGTTTACCAGCCCCAGCATTTT | CSASDRVYQPQHF
TRBJ1-5 | many | TRBV24-1 | . | TGTGCCACCAGTGATACCCGGGACGGTGGTGGCGGCAATCAGCCCCAGCATTTT | CATSDTRDGGGGNQPQHF
TRBJ2-3 | . | TRBV7-9 | . | TGTTCCAGCAGCTTAGTGGCGGCAGATACGCAGTATTTT | CSSSLVAADTQYF
TRBJ2-5 | many | TRBV20-1 | TRBD2 | TGCAGTGCCAAGTGGGGGGGAGAGACCCAGTACTTC | CSAKWGGETQYF
TRBJ1-1 | . | TRBV28 | . | TGTGCCAGCAGTTTTATCAGCTACACTGAAGCTTTCTTT | CASSFISYTEAFF
TRBJ1-4 | many | TRBV29-1 | . | TGCAGCGTTGTTGGGGGCCGCTATAATGAAAAACTGTTTTTT | CSVVGGRYNEKLFF
TRBJ1-6 | many | TRBV4-2 | . | TGTGCCAGCAGCCAAGCGGCGGCTAATAATTCACCCCTCCACTTT | CASSQAAANNSPLHF
TRBJ1-1 | few | TRBV20-1 | . | TGCAGTGCTATCGAGGGATGGAACACTGAAGCTTTCTTT | CSAIEGWNTEAFF
TRBJ1-1 | . | TRBV5-1 | TRBD1 | TGCGCCAGCAGCCCAGGACAGGGTATCCGGGACACTGAAGCTTTCTTT | CASSPGQGIRDTEAFF
TRBJ1-1 | many | TRBV29-1 | . | TGCAGCGTTACGGACAGCCGTGAAGCTTTCTTT | CSVTDSREAFF
TRBJ1-1 | few | TRBV24-1 | . | TGTGCCACCAGTGACATACGGAACACTGAAGCTTTCTTT | CATSDIRNTEAFF
TRBJ2-1 | . | TRBV7-2 | TRBD2 | TGTGCCAGCAGCATGACTAGCGGATCCTTTTACAATGAGCAGTTCTTC | CASSMTSGSFYNEQFF
TRBJ2-3 | . | TRBV20-1 | . | TGCAGTGCTAGAGATGTGCGGGAAGGGGCAGATACGCAGTATTTT | CSARDVREGADTQYF
TRBJ1-1 | . | TRBV20-1 | TRBD1 | TGCAGTGCTAGAGATGTCACAGGGGTGGGCACTGAAGCTTTCTTT | CSARDVTGVGTEAFF
TRBJ1-4 | . | TRBV7-9 | . | TGTGCCAGCAGCTTACTGCAGGGAGAAAAACTGTTTTTT | CASSLLQGEKLFF
TRBJ1-2 | many | TRBV7-9 | . | TGTGCCAGCAGCTTCGACATACCCTATGGCTACACCTTC | CASSFDIPYGYTF
TRBJ1-2 | . | TRBV20-1 | . | TGCAGTCCGCCTTTCGGCTATGGCTACACCTTC | CSPPFGYGYTF
TRBJ1-2 | many | TRBV5-1 | . | TGTGCCAGCAGTTTGGGCAGTAACTATGGCTACACCTTC | CASSLGSNYGYTF
TRBJ2-3 | many | TRBV7-3 | . | TGTGCCAGCAGCTCTGACCCTGGCACAGATACGCAGTATTTT | CASSSDPGTDTQYF
TRBJ2-3 | many | TRBV7-3 | TRBD1 | TGTGCCAGCAGCCGGGACAGTGATACGCAGTATTTT | CASSRDSDTQYF
TRBJ1-1 | few | TRBV27 | . | TGTGCCAGCATGCCGAGGGGGGCTGGTGAAGCTTTCTTT | CASMPRGAGEAFF
TRBJ2-7 | . | TRBV20-1 | TRBD1 | TGCAGTGCTCCCCAGGGGGACAGGGGTAGTTACGAGCAGTACTTC | CSAPQGDRGSYEQYF
TRBJ2-5 | few | TRBV4-1 | TRBD1 | TGCGCCAGCAGCCAAGGGGCCCTCCACAGGGGGCAAGAGACCCAGTACTTC | CASSQGALHRGQETQYF
TRBJ2-1 | . | TRBV4-2 | . | TGTGCCAGCAGCCATTCCACAAGCAATGAGCAGTTCTTC | CASSHSTSNEQFF
TRBJ2-1 | . | TRBV20-1 | . | TGCAGTGTTTTTCGCGTCCCCCGGGATGAGCAGTTCTTC | CSVFRVPRDEQFF
TRBJ1-1 | many | TRBV6-5 | . | TGTGCCAGCAGCGGACGTAACACTGAAGCTTTCTTT | CASSGRNTEAFF
TRBJ2-5 | . | TRBV11-2 | . | TGTGCCAGCAGCTTAGAGACAACCTACCAAGAGACCCAGTACTTC | CASSLETTYQETQYF
TRBJ1-2 | . | TRBV5-1 | . | TGCGCCAGCAGCACCTCACTAGGGACTTTTAACTATGGCTACACCTTC | CASSTSLGTFNYGYTF
TRBJ2-5 | . | TRBV2 | . | TGTGCCAGCAGTGTTTTGGTCAGAGAAGAGACCCAGTACTTC | CASSVLVREETQYF
TRBJ2-7 | few | TRBV20-1 | TRBD2 | TGCAGTGCTAGAGAAGCGGGAGGCTTGAAAGCCTACGAGCAGTACTTC | CSAREAGGLKAYEQYF
TRBJ1-1 | . | TRBV7-2 | . | TGTGCCAGCAGCTTAGGGTTCATACGGAACACTGAAGCTTTCTTT | CASSLGFIRNTEAFF
TRBJ1-1 | few | TRBV5-5 | . | TGTGCCAGCAGGTTTAAACAGGGTTTGGGGAACACTGAAGCTTTCTTT | CASRFKQGLGNTEAFF
TRBJ2-5 | . | TRBV6-1 | . | TGTGCCAGCAGGCCTGACACTGGGACCGCACAAGAGACCCAGTACTTC | CASRPDTGTAQETQYF
TRBJ2-3 | . | TRBV10-3 | . | TGTGCCATCAGTGGGCCCGGAGCGCGGGGCACAGATACGCAGTATTTT | CAISGPGARGTDTQYF
TRBJ1-4 | few | TRBV7-2 | TRBD1 | TGTGCCAGCAGCTCGGACAGGGGGCTGGAGGAAAAACTGTTTTTT | CASSSDRGLEEKLFF